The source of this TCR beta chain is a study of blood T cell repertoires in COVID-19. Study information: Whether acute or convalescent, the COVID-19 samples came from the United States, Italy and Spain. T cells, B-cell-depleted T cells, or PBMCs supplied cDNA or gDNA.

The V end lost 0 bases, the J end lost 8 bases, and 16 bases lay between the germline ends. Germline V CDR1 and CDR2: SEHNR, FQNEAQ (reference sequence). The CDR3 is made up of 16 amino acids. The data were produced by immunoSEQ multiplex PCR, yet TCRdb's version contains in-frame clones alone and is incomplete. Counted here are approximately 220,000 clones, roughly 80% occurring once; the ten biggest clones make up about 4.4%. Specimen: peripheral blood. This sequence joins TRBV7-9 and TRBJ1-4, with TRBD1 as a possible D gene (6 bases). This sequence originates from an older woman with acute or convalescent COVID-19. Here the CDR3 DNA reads TGTGCCAGCAGCTTAGCCGAGGTCAGGGGTGGAGAAAAACTGTTTTTT. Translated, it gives CASSLAEVRGGEKLFF. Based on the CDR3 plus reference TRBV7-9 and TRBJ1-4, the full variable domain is DTGVSQNPRHKITKRGQNVTFRCDPISEHNRLYWYRQTLGQGPEFLTYFQNEAQLEKSRLLSDRFSAERPKGSFSTLEIQRTEQGDSAMYLCASSLAEVRGGEKLFFGSGTQLSVL.